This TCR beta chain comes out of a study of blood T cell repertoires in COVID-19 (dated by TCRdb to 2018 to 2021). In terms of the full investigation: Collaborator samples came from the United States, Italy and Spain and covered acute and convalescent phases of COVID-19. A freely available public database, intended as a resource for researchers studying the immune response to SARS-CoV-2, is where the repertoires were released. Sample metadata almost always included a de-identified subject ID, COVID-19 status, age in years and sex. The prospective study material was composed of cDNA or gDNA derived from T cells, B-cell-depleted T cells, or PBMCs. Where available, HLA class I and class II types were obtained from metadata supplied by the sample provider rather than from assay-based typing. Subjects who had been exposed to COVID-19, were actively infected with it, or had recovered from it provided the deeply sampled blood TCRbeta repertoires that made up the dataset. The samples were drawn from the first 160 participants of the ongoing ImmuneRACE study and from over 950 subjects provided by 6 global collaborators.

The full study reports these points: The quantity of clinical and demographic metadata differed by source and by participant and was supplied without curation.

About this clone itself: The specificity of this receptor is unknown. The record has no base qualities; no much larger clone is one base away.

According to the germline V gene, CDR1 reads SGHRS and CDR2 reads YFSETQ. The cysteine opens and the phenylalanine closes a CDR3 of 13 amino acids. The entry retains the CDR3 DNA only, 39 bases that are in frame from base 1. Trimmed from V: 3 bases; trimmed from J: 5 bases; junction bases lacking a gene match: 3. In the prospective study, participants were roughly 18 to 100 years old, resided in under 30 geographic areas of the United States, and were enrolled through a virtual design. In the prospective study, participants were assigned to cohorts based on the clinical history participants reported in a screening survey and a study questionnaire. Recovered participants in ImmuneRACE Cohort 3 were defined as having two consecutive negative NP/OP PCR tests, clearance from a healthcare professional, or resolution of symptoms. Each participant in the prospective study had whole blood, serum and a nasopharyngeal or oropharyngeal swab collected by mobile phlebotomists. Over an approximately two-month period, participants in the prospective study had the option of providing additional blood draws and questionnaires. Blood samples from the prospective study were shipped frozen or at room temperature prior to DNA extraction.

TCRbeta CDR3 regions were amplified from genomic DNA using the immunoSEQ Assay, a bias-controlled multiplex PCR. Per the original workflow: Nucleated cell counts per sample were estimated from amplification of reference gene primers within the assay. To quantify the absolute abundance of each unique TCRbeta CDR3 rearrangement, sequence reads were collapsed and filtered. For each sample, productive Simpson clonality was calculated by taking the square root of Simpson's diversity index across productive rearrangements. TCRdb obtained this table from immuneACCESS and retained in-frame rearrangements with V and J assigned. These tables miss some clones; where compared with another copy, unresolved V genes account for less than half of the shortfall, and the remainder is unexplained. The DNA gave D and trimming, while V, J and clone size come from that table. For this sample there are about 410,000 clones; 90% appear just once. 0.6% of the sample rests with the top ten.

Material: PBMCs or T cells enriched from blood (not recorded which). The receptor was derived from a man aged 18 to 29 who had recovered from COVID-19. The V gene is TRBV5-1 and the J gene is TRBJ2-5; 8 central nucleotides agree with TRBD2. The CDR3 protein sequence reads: CASSSGLVETQYF. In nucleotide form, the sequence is TGCGCCAGCAGCTCGGGACTAGTGGAGACCCAGTACTTC.